This T cell receptor (beta chain) appears in the sequencing data of a study of blood T cell repertoires in COVID-19. Per the germline V gene, CDR1 is LGHNA and CDR2 is YNFKEQ. The CDR3 totals 17 residues. V shed 0 bases, J shed 4 bases, and the junction held 5 bases outside the gene matches. Clones were read by immunoSEQ multiplex PCR, and TCRdb kept only the in-frame ones, dropping some. Of around 280,000 clones listed, approximately 89% were seen once; the top ten hold over 8.5%. This TCR derives from a woman between 25 and 40 years old with COVID-19, enrolled during active disease. The sequencing sample was made of peripheral blood. The chain employs TRBV4-2 and TRBJ2-3; 12 positions match TRBD2. DNA for the CDR3: TGTGCCAGCAGCCAAGATTCATCTAGCGGGGGGGCAGATACGCAGTATTTT. Translation: CASSQDSSSGGADTQYF.